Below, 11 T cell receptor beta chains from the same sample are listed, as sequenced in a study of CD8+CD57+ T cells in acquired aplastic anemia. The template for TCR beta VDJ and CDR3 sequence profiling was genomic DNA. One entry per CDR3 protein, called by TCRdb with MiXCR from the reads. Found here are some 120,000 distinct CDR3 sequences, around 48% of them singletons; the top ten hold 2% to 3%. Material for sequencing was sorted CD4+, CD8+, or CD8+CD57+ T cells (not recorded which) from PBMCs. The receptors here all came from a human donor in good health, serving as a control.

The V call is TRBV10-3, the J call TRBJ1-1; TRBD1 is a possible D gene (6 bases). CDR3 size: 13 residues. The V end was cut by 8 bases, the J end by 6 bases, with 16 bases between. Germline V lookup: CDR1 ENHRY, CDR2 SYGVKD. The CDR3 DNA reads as TGTGCCATCGGTACACAGGGAGGTGCTGAAGCTTTCTTT. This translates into CAIGTQGGAEAFF.

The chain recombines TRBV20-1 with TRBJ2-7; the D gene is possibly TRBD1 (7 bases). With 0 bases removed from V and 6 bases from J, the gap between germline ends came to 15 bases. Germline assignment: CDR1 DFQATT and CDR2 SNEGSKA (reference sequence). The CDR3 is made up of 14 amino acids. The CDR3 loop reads CSAREGGGRGEQYF. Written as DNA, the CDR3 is TGCAGTGCTAGAGAAGGAGGGGGCCGGGGCGAGCAGTACTTC.

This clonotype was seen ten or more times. For the CDR3, the DNA is TGTGCCAGCAGTCCCAGGGCCCCCGGCTACGAGCAGTACTTC. Protein: CASSPRAPGYEQYF. This chain joins TRBV2 and TRBJ2-7; tentative D call: TRBD1 (5 bases). Germline CDR1 is SNHLY and CDR2 is FYNNEI. Trimming stripped 5 bases from V and 3 bases from J, with 14 bases between. This CDR3 is built from 14 residues.

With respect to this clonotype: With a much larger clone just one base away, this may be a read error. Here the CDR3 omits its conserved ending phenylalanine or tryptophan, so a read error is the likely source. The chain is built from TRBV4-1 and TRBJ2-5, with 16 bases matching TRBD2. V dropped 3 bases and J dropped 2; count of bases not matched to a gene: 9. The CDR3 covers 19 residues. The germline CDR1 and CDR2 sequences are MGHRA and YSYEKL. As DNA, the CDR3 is TGCGCCAGCAGCCATCCGGGACTAGCGGGGGGGCCGAGTCAAGAGACCCAGTACTCC. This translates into CASSHPGLAGGPSQETQYS.

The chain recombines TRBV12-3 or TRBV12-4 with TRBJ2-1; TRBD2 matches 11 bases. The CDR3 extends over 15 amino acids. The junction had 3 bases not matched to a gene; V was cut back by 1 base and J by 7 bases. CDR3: CASSLEGLAVNEQFF. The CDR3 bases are TGTGCCAGCAGTTTAGAGGGACTAGCGGTGAATGAGCAGTTCTTC.

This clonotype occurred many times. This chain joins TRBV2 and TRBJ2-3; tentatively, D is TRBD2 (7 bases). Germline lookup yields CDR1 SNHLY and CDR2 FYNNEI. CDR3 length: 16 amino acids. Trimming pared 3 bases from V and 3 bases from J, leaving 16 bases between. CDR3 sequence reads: CASSELGGAKTDTQYF. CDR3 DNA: TGTGCCAGCAGTGAGTTGGGGGGGGCCAAGACAGATACGCAGTATTTT.

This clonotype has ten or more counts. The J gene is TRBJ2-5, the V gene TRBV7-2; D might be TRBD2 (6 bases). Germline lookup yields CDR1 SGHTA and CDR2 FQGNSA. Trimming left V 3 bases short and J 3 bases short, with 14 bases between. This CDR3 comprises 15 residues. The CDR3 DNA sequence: TGTGCCAGCAGCTTTAGCGGAAACAGGAAAGAGACCCAGTACTTC. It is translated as CASSFSGNRKETQYF.

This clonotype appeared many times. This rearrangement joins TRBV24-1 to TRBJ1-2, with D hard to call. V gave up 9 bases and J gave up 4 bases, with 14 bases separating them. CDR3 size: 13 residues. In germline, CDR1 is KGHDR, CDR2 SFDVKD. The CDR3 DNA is TGTGCCACCCAACCAGGTGAGGGCTATGGCTACACCTTC. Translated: CATQPGEGYGYTF.

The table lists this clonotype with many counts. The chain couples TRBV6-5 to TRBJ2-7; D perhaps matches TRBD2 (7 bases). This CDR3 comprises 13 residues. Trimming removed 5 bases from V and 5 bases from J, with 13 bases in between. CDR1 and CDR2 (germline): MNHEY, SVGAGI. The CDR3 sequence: CASSKRDTHEQYF. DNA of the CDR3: TGTGCCAGCAGTAAGCGGGACACCCACGAGCAGTACTTC.

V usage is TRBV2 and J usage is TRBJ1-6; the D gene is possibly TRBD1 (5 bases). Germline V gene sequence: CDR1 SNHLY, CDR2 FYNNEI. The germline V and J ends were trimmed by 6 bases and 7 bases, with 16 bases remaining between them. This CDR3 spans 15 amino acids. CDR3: CASRAGNWENSPLHF. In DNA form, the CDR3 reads TGTGCCAGCAGGGCAGGGAATTGGGAAAATTCACCCCTCCACTTT.

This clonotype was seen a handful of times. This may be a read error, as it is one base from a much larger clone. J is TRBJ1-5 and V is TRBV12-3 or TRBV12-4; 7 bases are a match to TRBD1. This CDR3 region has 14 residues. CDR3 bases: TGTCCCAGCAGGCACAGGGGCCCCAATCAGCCCCAGCATTTT. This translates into CPSRHRGPNQPQHF.